This T cell receptor beta chain stems from a study of early T cells in non-severe SARS-CoV-2 infection. As for the study in general: Whole-blood bulk RNA, unsorted, was sequenced, and chains were unpaired. Notes on the study in general: Private and CD4 specificities were missed by VDJdb matching, skewed to anti-spike CD8.

V gave up 5 bases and J gave up 6 bases, with 11 bases separating them. This CDR3 comprises 13 residues. In its sample, this clonotype was seen a few times. Its specificity is not known. Individual cDNA molecules each received unique molecular identifiers attached to them. TCRdb independently ran MiXCR on the 5' RACE reads; one entry per CDR3 protein. Among 46,000 or so distinct CDR3 sequences, under 7.5% were seen once, and the ten largest hold 8.3%. V and J are TRBV12-3 or TRBV12-4 and TRBJ2-1; D not resolved. This TCR came from an adult who was a healthcare worker with PCR-confirmed SARS-CoV-2 infection or an uninfected control (not recorded which). The specimen was whole blood. The CDR3 DNA reads as TGTGCCAGCAGTCTGTCGGAGTCCAATGAGCAGTTCTTC. This codes for CASSLSESNEQFF.